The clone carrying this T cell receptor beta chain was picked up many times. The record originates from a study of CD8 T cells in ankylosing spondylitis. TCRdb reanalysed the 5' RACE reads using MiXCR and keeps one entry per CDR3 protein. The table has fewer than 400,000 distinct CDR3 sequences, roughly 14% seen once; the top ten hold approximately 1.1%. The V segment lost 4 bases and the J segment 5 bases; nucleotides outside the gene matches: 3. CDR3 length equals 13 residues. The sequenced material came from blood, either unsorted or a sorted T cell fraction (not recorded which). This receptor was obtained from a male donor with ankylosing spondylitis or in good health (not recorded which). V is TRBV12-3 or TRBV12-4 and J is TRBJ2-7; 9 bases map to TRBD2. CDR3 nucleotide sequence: TGTGCCAGCAGTTACGGCGGGGGGGACGAGCAGTACTTC. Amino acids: CASSYGGGDEQYF.